Listed below are T cell receptor beta chains from one sample, sequenced in a study of cytomegalovirus exposure and HLA in healthy donors. The table came from immunoSEQ multiplex PCR; TCRdb's copy has only in-frame clones and leaves some out. Of roughly 70,000 clones in the sample, roughly 96% were seen once. Sample: PBMCs. The receptors were sampled from a young man in good health and CMV-seronegative. CDR3s include the opening cysteine and the closing phenylalanine or tryptophan. A D gene is named only where the DNA matches it firmly. The size of a clone is reported for some rows only, either as once, few or many, or as a class for expanded clones.

d_gene: NA; j_gene: TRBJ2-1; abundance: NA; v_gene: TRBV19; CDR3nt: TGTGCCAGTAGTATAGGACAGAGCTCCTACAATGAGCAGTTCTTC; CDR3aa: CASSIGQSSYNEQFF
d_gene: NA; j_gene: TRBJ2-1; abundance: NA; v_gene: TRBV29-1; CDR3nt: TGCAGCGTTGATATCGGCTCCTACAATGAGCAGTTCTTC; CDR3aa: CSVDIGSYNEQFF
d_gene: TRBD1; j_gene: TRBJ2-1; abundance: NA; v_gene: TRBV6-1; CDR3nt: TGTGCCAGCAGCCGGGACAGATACAATGAGCAGTTCTTC; CDR3aa: CASSRDRYNEQFF
d_gene: NA; j_gene: TRBJ1-1; abundance: NA; v_gene: TRBV6-1; CDR3nt: TGTGCCAGCAGTGAAGCCGGGGGTGTGAACACTGAAGCTTTCTTT; CDR3aa: CASSEAGGVNTEAFF
d_gene: TRBD1; j_gene: TRBJ1-1; abundance: NA; v_gene: TRBV19; CDR3nt: TGTGCCAGTAGTATGCTTTTTTGGACAGGTATCTTAAACACTGAAGCTTTCTTT; CDR3aa: CASSMLFWTGILNTEAFF
d_gene: NA; j_gene: TRBJ1-3; abundance: NA; v_gene: TRBV9; CDR3nt: TGTGCCAGCAGCGTAGCTATTGGGCAAACCAACACCATATATTTT; CDR3aa: CASSVAIGQTNTIYF
d_gene: TRBD1; j_gene: TRBJ1-3; abundance: NA; v_gene: TRBV7-9; CDR3nt: TGTGCCAGCAGCCGTACAGGGGGGCTTGGAAACACCATATATTTT; CDR3aa: CASSRTGGLGNTIYF
d_gene: NA; j_gene: TRBJ1-1; abundance: once; v_gene: TRBV10-3; CDR3nt: TGTGCCATCAAGGGGCTGAACACTGAAGCTTTCTTT; CDR3aa: CAIKGLNTEAFF
d_gene: NA; j_gene: TRBJ2-2; abundance: NA; v_gene: TRBV9; CDR3nt: TGTGCCAGCAGCGTAGATGGAGGGTCTGGGCTCACCGGGGAGCTGTTTTTT; CDR3aa: CASSVDGGSGLTGELFF
d_gene: TRBD1; j_gene: TRBJ1-2; abundance: NA; v_gene: TRBV6-5; CDR3nt: TGTGCCAGCAGTTCAACCGGGACAGCCGGTTCTGGCTACACCTTC; CDR3aa: CASSSTGTAGSGYTF